Listed here are 27 T cell receptor beta chains from one sample, sequenced in a study of T cells after yellow fever vaccination. MiXCR, applied by TCRdb to the 5' RACE reads, yields one record per CDR3 protein. The sample comprises about 360,000 distinct CDR3 sequences, 6% to 8% of which are singletons, and 15% rests with the top ten. The sequences come from PBMCs, collected 5 days after the yellow fever booster vaccination. Every receptor here comes from a young man who received the YFV17D yellow fever vaccine.

The table lists this clonotype with many counts. V usage is TRBV7-9 and J usage is TRBJ2-7, with D possibly TRBD2 on 5 matching bases. The CDR3 runs to 15 residues. Germline V gene data show CDR1 as SEHNR and CDR2 as FQNEAQ (reference sequence). The ends were cut back, 4 bases at V and 7 bases at J, with 20 bases in the middle. The CDR3 region is CASSSPSVSPGEQYF. The CDR3 DNA is TGTGCCAGCAGCTCCCCCTCGGTCTCCCCGGGAGAGCAGTACTTC.

In DNA form, the CDR3 reads TGTGCCAGCACCCAAGGGAGTGGCTACACCTTC. Translating it yields CASTQGSGYTF. V gene TRBV6-5 combines with J gene TRBJ1-2; D is ambiguous. The CDR3 extends over 11 amino acids. Between the trimmed V and J ends, which lost 7 bases and 7 bases, there was a span of 10 bases. Germline V gene sequence: CDR1 MNHEY, CDR2 SVGAGI.

This clonotype was detected ten times or more. This sequence joins TRBV12-3 or TRBV12-4 and TRBJ2-4, with no clear D. V was cut by 7 bases and J by 0 bases, with 16 bases left in between. This CDR3 is 16 amino acids long. The CDR3 spells CASTHDVELAKNIQYF. In nucleotides, the CDR3 is TGTGCCAGCACACACGACGTCGAACTAGCCAAAAACATTCAGTACTTC.

The V and J genes are TRBV6-7 and TRBJ2-1; 7 nucleotides agree with TRBD2. TRBV6-7 carries the ORF label, with uncertain function. This CDR3 comprises 15 residues. The CDR3 sequence is CAGAIDLAGYNEQFF. The CDR3 DNA reads as TGTGCTGGGGCTATTGATTTAGCGGGCTACAATGAGCAGTTCTTC.

J is TRBJ2-7 and V is TRBV27, with TRBD2 matching over 13 bases. The CDR3 has 15 residues. Trimming removed 4 bases from V and 3 bases from J; junction bases left unmatched: 3. Germline lookup yields CDR1 MNHEY and CDR2 SMNVEV (reference sequence). CDR3 DNA sequence: TGTGCCAGCAGTTACGGGACTAGCGGGAACTACGAGCAGTACTTC. It translates to CASSYGTSGNYEQYF.

The rearrangement uses TRBV7-9 and TRBJ2-7; TRBD2 matches 11 bases. J was trimmed by 1 base and V by 7 bases; bases with no gene match: 6. The germline V gene encodes CDR1 SEHNR and CDR2 FQNEAQ (reference sequence). The CDR3 runs to 15 residues. DNA for the CDR3: TGTGCCAGCATCGGGACTAGCGGACGATCCTACGAGCAGTACTTC. Translated: CASIGTSGRSYEQYF.

There are many counts of this clonotype. The chain recombines TRBV5-4 with TRBJ2-5; D gene uncertain. CDR3 length: 13 amino acids. The V gene lost 2 bases and the J gene lost 4 bases, with 9 bases spanning the gap. From germline, CDR1 is SGHNT and CDR2 YYREEE (reference sequence). Here the CDR3 reads CASSFASRETQYF. CDR3 DNA sequence: TGTGCCAGCAGCTTTGCCTCCCGAGAGACCCAGTACTTC.

The chain uses TRBV20-1 and TRBJ2-5, with 10 bases identical to TRBD2. V shed 6 bases, J shed 4 bases, and the junction held 5 bases outside the gene matches. The V gene's germline CDR1 is DFQATT and CDR2 SNEGSKA (reference sequence). The CDR3 covers 13 residues. The CDR3 is CSAPWTSGETQYF. The CDR3 region has the DNA TGCAGTGCCCCTTGGACTAGCGGAGAGACCCAGTACTTC.

In this sample, this clonotype turned up many times. The chain joins TRBV7-2 to TRBJ2-3; D gene unclear. Between the trimmed V and J ends, which lost 1 base and 2 bases, there was a span of 10 bases. The CDR3 totals 15 residues. Looked up from germline, CDR1 is SGHTA and CDR2 is FQGNSA. This CDR3 is CASSLERLSTDTQYF. The CDR3 DNA is TGTGCCAGCAGCTTAGAGCGCCTATCCACAGATACGCAGTATTTT.

Many counts were recorded for this clonotype. The CDR3 DNA reads as TGTGCCAGCTCACCCCCTGACGGGGGCGGGAGAAGCTACGAGCAGTACTTC. This codes for CASSPPDGGGRSYEQYF. This sequence joins TRBV18 and TRBJ2-7; tentative D call: TRBD2 (7 bases). Trimming shortened V by 3 bases and J by 3 bases, and 21 bases separated the two germline ends. The CDR3 contains 17 residues. Germline values: CDR1 KGHSH, CDR2 LQKENI.

This clonotype was found many times. This chain uses TRBV11-2 with TRBJ2-1; the D gene is possibly TRBD2 (5 bases). The germline gives CDR1 SGHAT, CDR2 FQNNGV. Between the trimmed V and J ends, which lost 4 bases and 8 bases, there was a span of 9 bases. This CDR3 region has 12 residues. This CDR3 is CASSYGSDEQFF. In nucleotides, the CDR3 is TGTGCCAGCAGCTATGGGAGTGATGAGCAGTTCTTC.

This clonotype was seen a few times. In nucleotides, the CDR3 is TGTGCCATCAGTGAGTCGCCTGGGGCGCCCGCTTTCTTT. Translated, it gives CAISESPGAPAFF. This chain connects TRBV10-3 to TRBJ1-1; D may be TRBD1 (5 bases). V was shortened by 0 bases and J by 11 bases, with 13 bases between the two germline ends. Per germline, CDR1 ENHRY and CDR2 SYGVKD. This CDR3 comprises 13 residues.

This clonotype was observed a few times. The J gene is TRBJ2-2, the V gene TRBV5-1; 10 bases match TRBD2. The CDR3 extends over 17 amino acids. Germline CDR1 SGHRS, CDR2 YFSETQ. V gave up 4 bases and J gave up 3 bases; unmatched junction bases: 9. The CDR3 DNA follows: TGCGCCAGCAGCCCTACCGGACTAGCGGATCACACCGGGGAGCTGTTTTTT. Translating it yields CASSPTGLADHTGELFF.

CDR3 coding DNA: TGTGCCTGGCGCAGGTCCGAGACCCAGTACTTC. Amino acids: CAWRRSETQYF. The chain links TRBV30 to TRBJ2-5; D is unclear. The CDR3 has 11 amino acids. Looked up from germline, CDR1 is GTSNPN and CDR2 is SVGIG (reference sequence). Trimming removed 5 bases from V and 5 bases from J, with 9 bases in between. Using reference TRBV30 and TRBJ2-5 for the parts outside the CDR3, the full variable domain is SQTIHQWPATLVQPVGSPLSLECTVEGTSNPNLYWYRQAAGRGLQLLFYSVGIGQISSEVPQNLSASRPQDRQFILSSKKLLLSDSGFYLCAWRRSETQYFGPGTRLLVL.

This clonotype was observed at least ten times. The rearrangement links TRBV5-1 to TRBJ2-1; D unresolved. Trimming cost V 0 bases and J 10 bases, with 8 bases left between them. Germline lookup yields CDR1 SGHRS and CDR2 YFSETQ. This CDR3 has 12 residues. In nucleotides, the CDR3 is TGCGCCAGCAGCTTGGGACAATTGGAGCAGTTCTTC. This codes for CASSLGQLEQFF.

This clonotype was seen more than once but under ten times. CDR3: CSARDPSDRGAQPQHF. Written as DNA, the CDR3 is TGCAGTGCTAGAGACCCCAGTGACAGGGGTGCTCAGCCCCAGCATTTT. The J gene is TRBJ1-5, the V gene TRBV20-1; 8 nucleotides agree with TRBD1. V shed 0 bases, J shed 6 bases, and the junction held 10 bases outside the gene matches. This CDR3 is built from 16 residues. The germline V gene encodes CDR1 DFQATT and CDR2 SNEGSKA (reference sequence).

There are many counts of this clonotype. The genes are TRBV20-1 and TRBJ2-7; the D gene is possibly TRBD1 (6 bases). The CDR3 has 12 residues. Germline V CDR1 and CDR2: DFQATT, SNEGSKA (reference sequence). The V end lost 5 bases, the J end lost 6 bases, and 14 bases lay between the germline ends. The CDR3 is CSASPGHTEQYF. The CDR3 DNA follows: TGCAGTGCTTCGCCGGGACACACCGAGCAGTACTTC.

This clonotype was detected a few times. The rearrangement uses TRBV30 and TRBJ1-1; D may be TRBD1 (5 bases). Trimming took 2 bases from V and 5 from J, leaving 12 bases between them. Germline assignment: CDR1 GTSNPN and CDR2 SVGIG (reference sequence). The length of the CDR3 is 13 residues. The CDR3 sequence: CAWSPSGLTEAFF. In DNA, the CDR3 is TGTGCCTGGAGTCCCTCGGGACTGACTGAAGCTTTCTTT.

This clonotype has just a few counts. The chain links TRBV5-1 to TRBJ2-1; 9 bases line up with TRBD2. This CDR3 comprises 20 residues. Germline V CDR1 and CDR2: SGHRS, YFSETQ. The J segment lost 0 bases and the V segment lost 3 bases, leaving 16 bases of the junction unmatched. DNA for the CDR3: TGCGCCAGCAGCTGGGGGGGAGCGGGAGGCTCGACGAGCTCCTACAATGAGCAGTTCTTC. Protein: CASSWGGAGGSTSSYNEQFF.

This clonotype was seen ten or more times. The rearrangement joins TRBV20-1 to TRBJ2-1; TRBD2 agrees at 7 bases. The CDR3 spans 15 residues. Germline assignment: CDR1 DFQATT and CDR2 SNEGSKA (reference sequence). After removal of 0 bases from V and 4 bases from J, the junction contained 6 bases not matched to a gene. The CDR3 protein is CSARDAREGYNEQFF. Written as DNA, the CDR3 is TGCAGTGCTAGAGATGCGAGGGAGGGGTACAATGAGCAGTTCTTC.

This clonotype was counted many times. The chain is built from TRBV3-1 and TRBJ2-7, with TRBD2 matching over 9 bases. CDR3 length equals 17 residues. V shed 4 bases, J shed 2 bases, and the junction held 12 bases outside the gene matches. From germline, CDR1 is LGHDT and CDR2 YNNKEL (reference sequence). As DNA, the CDR3 is TGTGCCAGCAGCCCCAACAGGACTAGCGTCCTTACCTACGAGCAGTACTTC. Amino acids: CASSPNRTSVLTYEQYF.

The rearrangement joins TRBV11-2 to TRBJ2-7, with D possibly being TRBD1 (5 bases). CDR1 and CDR2 (germline): SGHAT, FQNNGV. Deletions cut 5 bases from V and 6 bases from J, with 17 bases between. The CDR3 is 14 amino acids. CDR3 sequence reads: CASSELAAGLEQYF. CDR3 nucleotide sequence: TGTGCCAGCAGCGAGCTGGCAGCAGGGCTCGAGCAGTACTTC.

This clonotype was observed at least ten times. This chain connects TRBV29-1 to TRBJ1-3; D ambiguous. The germline V and J ends were trimmed by 7 bases and 3 bases, with 13 bases remaining between them. CDR3 length: 13 residues. CDR1 is SQVTM and CDR2 is ANQGSEA in the germline V gene. CDR3 coding DNA: TGCAGCGGTGCCCACGGCAATGGAAACACCATATATTTT. This translates into CSGAHGNGNTIYF.

In this sample, this clonotype turned up a few times. V usage is TRBV18 and J usage is TRBJ1-1; a weak D match, TRBD1 (5 bases). From germline, CDR1 is KGHSH and CDR2 LQKENI. CDR3 length: 15 amino acids. V shed 0 bases and J shed 4 bases, with 12 bases lying between them. DNA of the CDR3: TGTGCCAGCTCACCACCGAGCTCAGGGAGCACTGAAGCTTTCTTT. Protein product: CASSPPSSGSTEAFF.

The chain has TRBV20-1 and TRBJ2-7; D might be TRBD2 (7 bases). Looked up from germline, CDR1 is DFQATT and CDR2 is SNEGSKA (reference sequence). V was cut by 3 bases and J by 3 bases, with 12 bases left in between. The CDR3 runs 13 residues. CDR3 in amino acids: CSASPGDYYEQYF. The DNA of the CDR3 is TGCAGTGCTAGTCCAGGGGACTACTACGAGCAGTACTTC.

In this sample, this clonotype turned up many times. The chain employs TRBV29-1 and TRBJ2-2, with D uncertain. V lost 4 bases and J 6 bases, leaving 9 bases between the germline ends. There are 12 residues in the CDR3. Germline CDR1 is SQVTM and CDR2 is ANQGSEA. CDR3 protein: CSVVRAAGELFF. The CDR3 coding sequence is TGCAGCGTTGTTCGCGCGGCCGGGGAGCTGTTTTTT.

The V and J genes are TRBV5-1 and TRBJ2-3; 8 bases agree with TRBD1. This CDR3 comprises 17 residues. V was clipped by 4 bases and J by 3 bases; unmatched bases: 13. Germline V lookup: CDR1 SGHRS, CDR2 YFSETQ. CDR3 DNA: TGCGCCAGCAGCCCCGGAAGGGCGTGGACAGGGACAGATACGCAGTATTTT. It codes for CASSPGRAWTGTDTQYF.